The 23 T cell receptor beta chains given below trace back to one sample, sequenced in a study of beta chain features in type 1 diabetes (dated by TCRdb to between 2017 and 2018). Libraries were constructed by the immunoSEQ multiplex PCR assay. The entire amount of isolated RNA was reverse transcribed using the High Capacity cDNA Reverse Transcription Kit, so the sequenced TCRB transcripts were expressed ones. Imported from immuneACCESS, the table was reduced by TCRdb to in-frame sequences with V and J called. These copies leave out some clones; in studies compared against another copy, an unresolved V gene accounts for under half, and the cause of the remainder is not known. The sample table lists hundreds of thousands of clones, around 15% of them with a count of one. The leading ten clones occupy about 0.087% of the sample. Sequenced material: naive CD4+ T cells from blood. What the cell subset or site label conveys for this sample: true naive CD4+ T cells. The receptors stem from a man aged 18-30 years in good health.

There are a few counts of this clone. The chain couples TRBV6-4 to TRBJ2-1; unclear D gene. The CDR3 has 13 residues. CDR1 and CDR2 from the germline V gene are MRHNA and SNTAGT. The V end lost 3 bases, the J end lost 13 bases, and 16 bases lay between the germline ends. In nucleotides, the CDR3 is TGTGCCAGCAGTGAAATGAAGTCGGCTAAACAGTTCTTC. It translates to CASSEMKSAKQFF.

The CDR3 DNA reads as TGTGCCAGCAGTGATAGACTAGCGGCCTACAATGAGCAGTTCTTC. Its translation is CASSDRLAAYNEQFF. The chain employs TRBV6-1 and TRBJ2-1; TRBD2 agrees at 9 bases. V trimming: 3 bases; J trimming: 2 bases; junction bases outside the gene matches: 2. The V gene's germline CDR1 is MNHNS and CDR2 SASEGT. This CDR3 spans 15 amino acids.

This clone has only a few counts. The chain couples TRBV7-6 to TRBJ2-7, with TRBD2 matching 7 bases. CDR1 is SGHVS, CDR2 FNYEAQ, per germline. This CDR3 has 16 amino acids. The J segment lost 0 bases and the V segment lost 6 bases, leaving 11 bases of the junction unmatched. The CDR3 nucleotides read TGTGCCAGCAGATCATTCTCGGGGGGTGACTCCTACGAGCAGTACTTC. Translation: CASRSFSGGDSYEQYF.

As DNA, the CDR3 is TGTGCCAGCAGTGGGGCGACAGCCTCCGAGCAGTACTTC. This translates into CASSGATASEQYF. V is TRBV25-1 and J is TRBJ2-7, with D possibly TRBD1 on 5 matching bases. Trimming removed 4 bases from V and 6 bases from J, with 13 bases in between. The CDR3 sequence is 13 residues long. Germline V gene sequence: CDR1 MGHDK, CDR2 SYGVNS.

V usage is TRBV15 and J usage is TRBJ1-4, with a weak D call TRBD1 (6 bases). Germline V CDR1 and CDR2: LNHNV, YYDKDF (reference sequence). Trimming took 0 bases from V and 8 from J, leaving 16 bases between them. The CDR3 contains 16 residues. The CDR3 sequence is CATSREGGTGGEKLFF. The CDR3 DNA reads TGTGCCACCAGCAGAGAGGGGGGCACTGGGGGCGAAAAACTGTTTTTT.

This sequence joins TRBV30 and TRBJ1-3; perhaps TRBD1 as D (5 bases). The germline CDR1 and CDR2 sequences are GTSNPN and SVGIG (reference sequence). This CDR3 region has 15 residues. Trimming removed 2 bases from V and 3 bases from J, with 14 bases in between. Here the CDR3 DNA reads TGTGCCTGGAGTCAGGGCTCCGGCTTTGGAAACACCATATATTTT. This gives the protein CAWSQGSGFGNTIYF.

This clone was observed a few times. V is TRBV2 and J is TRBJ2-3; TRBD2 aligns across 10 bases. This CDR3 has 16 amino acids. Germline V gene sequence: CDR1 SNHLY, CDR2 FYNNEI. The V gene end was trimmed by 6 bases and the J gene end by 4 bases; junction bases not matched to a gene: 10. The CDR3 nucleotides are TGTGCCAGCAGCTCAGGCCTAGCGGGAGCCGCAGATACGCAGTATTTT. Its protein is CASSSGLAGAADTQYF.

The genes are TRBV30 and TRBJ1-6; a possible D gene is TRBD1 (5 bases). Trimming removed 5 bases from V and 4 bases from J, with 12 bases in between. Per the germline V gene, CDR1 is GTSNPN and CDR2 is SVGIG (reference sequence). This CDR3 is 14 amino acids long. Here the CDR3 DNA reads TGTGCCTGGGAACCCAGGGATTATAATTCACCCCTCCACTTT. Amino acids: CAWEPRDYNSPLHF.

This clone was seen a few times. CDR3 amino acids: CASSLGNNRADTQYF. The DNA of the CDR3 is TGTGCCAGCAGCTTAGGGAATAATAGAGCAGATACGCAGTATTTT. The rearrangement links TRBV11-3 to TRBJ2-3; D is unresolved. The CDR3 is 15 amino acids. Trimming shortened V by 1 base and J by 4 bases, and 12 bases separated the two germline ends. CDR1 and CDR2 (germline): SGHNT, YENEEA. The entire variable domain, with the rest obtained from reference TRBV11-3 and TRBJ2-3, is as follows: EAGVVQSPRYKIIEKKQPVAFWCNPISGHNTLYWYLQNLGQGPELLIRYENEEAVDDSQLPKDRFSAERLKGVDSTLKIQPAELGDSAVYLCASSLGNNRADTQYFGPGTRLTVL.

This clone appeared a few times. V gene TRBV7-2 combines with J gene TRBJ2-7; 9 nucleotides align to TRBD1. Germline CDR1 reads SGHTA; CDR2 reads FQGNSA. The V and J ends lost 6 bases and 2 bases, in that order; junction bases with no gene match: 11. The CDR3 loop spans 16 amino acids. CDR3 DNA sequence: TGTGCCAGCAGAGGGGCTGGACAGGGGATGACCTACGAGCAGTACTTC. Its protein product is CASRGAGQGMTYEQYF.

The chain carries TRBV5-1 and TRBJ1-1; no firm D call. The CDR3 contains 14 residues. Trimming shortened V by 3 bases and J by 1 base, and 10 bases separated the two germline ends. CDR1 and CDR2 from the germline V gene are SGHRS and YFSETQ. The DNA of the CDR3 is TGCGCCAGCAGCTCTCCGGGGTGGAACACTGAAGCTTTCTTT. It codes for CASSSPGWNTEAFF.

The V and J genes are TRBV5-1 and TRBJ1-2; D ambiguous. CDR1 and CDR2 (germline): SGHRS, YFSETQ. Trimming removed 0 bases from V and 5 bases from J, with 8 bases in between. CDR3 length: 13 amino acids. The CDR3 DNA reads TGCGCCAGCAGCTTGGACGGTGGTTATGGCTACACCTTC. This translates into CASSLDGGYGYTF. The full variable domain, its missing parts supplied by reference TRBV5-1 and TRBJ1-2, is KAGVTQTPRYLIKTRGQQVTLSCSPISGHRSVSWYQQTPGQGLQFLFEYFSETQRNKGNFPGRFSGRQFSNSRSEMNVSTLELGDSALYLCASSLDGGYGYTFGSGTRLTVV.

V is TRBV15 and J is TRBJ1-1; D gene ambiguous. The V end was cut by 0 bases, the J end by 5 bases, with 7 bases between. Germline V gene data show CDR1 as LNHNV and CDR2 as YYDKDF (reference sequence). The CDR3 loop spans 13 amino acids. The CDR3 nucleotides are TGTGCCACCAGCAGAGATGAGGTTACTGAAGCTTTCTTT. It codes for CATSRDEVTEAFF.

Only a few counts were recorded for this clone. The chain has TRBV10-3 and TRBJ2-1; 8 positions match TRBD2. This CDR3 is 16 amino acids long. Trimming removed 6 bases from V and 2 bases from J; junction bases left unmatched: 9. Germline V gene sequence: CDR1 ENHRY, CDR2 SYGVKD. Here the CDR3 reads CAIRLQTSGTYNEQFF. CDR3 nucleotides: TGTGCCATCAGGCTCCAAACTAGCGGCACCTACAATGAGCAGTTCTTC.

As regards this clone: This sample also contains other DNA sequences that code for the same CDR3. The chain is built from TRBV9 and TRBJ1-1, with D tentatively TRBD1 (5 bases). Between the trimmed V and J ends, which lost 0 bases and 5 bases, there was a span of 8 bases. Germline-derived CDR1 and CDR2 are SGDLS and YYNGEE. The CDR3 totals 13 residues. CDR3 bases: TGTGCCAGCAGCGTAGTTGGGGCTACTGAAGCTTTCTTT. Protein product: CASSVVGATEAFF.

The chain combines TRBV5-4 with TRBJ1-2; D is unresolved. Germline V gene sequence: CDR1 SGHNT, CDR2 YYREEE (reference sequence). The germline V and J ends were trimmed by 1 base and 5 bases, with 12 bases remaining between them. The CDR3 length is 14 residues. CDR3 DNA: TGTGCCAGCAGCTTGATCACCGGAAATTATGGCTACACCTTC. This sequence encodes CASSLITGNYGYTF.

This chain's CDR3 is CASSRLAGTDTQYF. DNA of the CDR3: TGTGCCAGTAGCAGACTAGCGGGAACAGATACGCAGTATTTT. This rearrangement joins TRBV6-5 to TRBJ2-3; TRBD2 aligns across 11 bases. The V segment lost 9 bases and the J segment 3 bases; nucleotides outside the gene matches: 5. The CDR3 consists of 14 residues. Germline V lookup: CDR1 MNHEY, CDR2 SVGAGI.

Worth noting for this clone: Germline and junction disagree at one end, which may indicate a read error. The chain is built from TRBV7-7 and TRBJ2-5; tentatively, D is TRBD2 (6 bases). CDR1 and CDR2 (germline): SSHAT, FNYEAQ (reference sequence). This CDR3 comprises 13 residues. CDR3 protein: CASTPTGGVTQYF. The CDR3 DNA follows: TGTGCTAGCACCCCCACTGGCGGGGTGACCCAGTACTTC.

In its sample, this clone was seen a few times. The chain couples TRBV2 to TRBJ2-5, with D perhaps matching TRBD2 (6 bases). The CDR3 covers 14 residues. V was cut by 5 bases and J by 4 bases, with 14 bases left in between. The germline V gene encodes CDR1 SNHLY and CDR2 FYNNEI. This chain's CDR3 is CASSYTSPRETQYF. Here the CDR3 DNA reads TGTGCCAGCAGTTACACTAGCCCCCGAGAGACCCAGTACTTC. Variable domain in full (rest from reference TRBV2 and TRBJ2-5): EPEVTQTPSHQVTQMGQEVILRCVPISNHLYFYWYRQILGQKVEFLVSFYNNEISEKSEIFDDQFSVERPDGSNFTLKIRSTKLEDSAMYFCASSYTSPRETQYFGPGTRLLVL.

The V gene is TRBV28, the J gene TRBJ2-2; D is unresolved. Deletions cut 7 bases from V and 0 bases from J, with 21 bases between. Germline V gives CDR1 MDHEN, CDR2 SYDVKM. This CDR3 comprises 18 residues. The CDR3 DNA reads TGTGCCAGCAAACTTACCGGGTGGACGGGTTCGAACACCGGGGAGCTGTTTTTT. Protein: CASKLTGWTGSNTGELFF.

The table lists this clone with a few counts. In DNA form, the CDR3 reads TGTGCCAGCAGCGTGGGACAGGACTATGGCTACACCTTC. Its translation: CASSVGQDYGYTF. V and J are TRBV7-9 and TRBJ1-2, with 8 positions matching TRBD1. The CDR3 extends over 13 amino acids. Germline V CDR1 and CDR2: SEHNR, FQNEAQ (reference sequence). With V trimmed by 5 bases and J by 3 bases, 2 bases remained unmatched.

The CDR3 region is CASTREGTDTQYF. The CDR3 bases are TGTGCCAGCACGCGGGAGGGCACAGATACGCAGTATTTT. This chain links TRBV2 with TRBJ2-3; TRBD2 matches at 8 bases. CDR1 and CDR2 from the germline V gene are SNHLY and FYNNEI. The CDR3 spans 13 residues. V lost 7 bases and J lost 1; bases outside the gene matches: 1.

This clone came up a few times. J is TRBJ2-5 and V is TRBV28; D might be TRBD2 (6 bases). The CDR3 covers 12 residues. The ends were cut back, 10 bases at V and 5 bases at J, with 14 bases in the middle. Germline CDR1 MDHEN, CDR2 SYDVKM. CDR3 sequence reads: CATGGVVETQYF. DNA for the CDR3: TGTGCCACCGGGGGTGTGGTTGAGACCCAGTACTTC.